This TCR beta chain was found in a study of PD-1 blockade in classical Hodgkin lymphoma. For this clone: Its antigen is not identified.

General study results and limits: Whereas CD4+ TCR diversity had risen significantly by C4D1, CD8+ TCR diversity had not. Relative to healthy donors, newly diagnosed patients reportedly had lower baseline TCR diversity, which was reported as lower still in relapsed/refractory patients. Among the patients, those starting nivolumab under 1 year after ASCT were excluded.

Indicated time point: cycle 4 day 1 (C4D1), after 5 to 7 weeks of nivolumab. No patient escaped relapse after autologous stem cell transplantation, and brentuximab vedotin exposure varied. Libraries were prepared by immunoSEQ multiplex PCR; TCRdb keeps only in-frame clonotypes and omits some of them. The repertoire holds over 85,000 clones, with over 75% as singletons. Sequenced material: peripheral blood mononuclear cells (PBMCs), taken before the fourth cycle of nivolumab. This clonotype originated in a human donor with classical Hodgkin lymphoma.

CDR3 region: CASTREAYTGELFF. The CDR3 coding sequence is TGTGCCAGTACGAGGGAGGCCTACACCGGGGAGCTGTTTTTT. This chain uses TRBV19 with TRBJ2-2; D perhaps matches TRBD2 (6 bases). V was trimmed by 7 bases and J by 3 bases, leaving 12 bases between them. This CDR3 is built from 14 residues. Germline V gene lookup returns CDR1 LNHDA and CDR2 SQIVND (reference sequence).